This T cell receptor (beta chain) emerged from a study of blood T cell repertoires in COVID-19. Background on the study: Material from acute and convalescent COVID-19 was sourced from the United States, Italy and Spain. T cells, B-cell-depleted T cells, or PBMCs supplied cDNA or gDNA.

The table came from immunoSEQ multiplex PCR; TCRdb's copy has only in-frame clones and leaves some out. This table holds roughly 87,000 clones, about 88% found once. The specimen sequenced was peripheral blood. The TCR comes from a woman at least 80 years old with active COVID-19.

CDR3 sequence reads: CASSVAGAANYGYTF. In DNA form, the CDR3 reads TGTGCCAGCAGCGTAGCGGGTGCCGCTAACTATGGCTACACCTTC. The chain has TRBV9 and TRBJ1-2; no firm D call. Germline loops: CDR1 SGDLS, CDR2 YYNGEE. The CDR3 has 15 residues. With 0 bases removed from V and 0 bases from J, the gap between germline ends came to 9 bases. The complete variable domain, with remaining parts taken from reference TRBV9 and TRBJ1-2, reads DSGVTQTPKHLITATGQRVTLRCSPRSGDLSVYWYQQSLDQGLQFLIQYYNGEERAKGNILERFSAQQFPDLHSELNLSSLELGDSALYFCASSVAGAANYGYTFGSGTRLTVV.